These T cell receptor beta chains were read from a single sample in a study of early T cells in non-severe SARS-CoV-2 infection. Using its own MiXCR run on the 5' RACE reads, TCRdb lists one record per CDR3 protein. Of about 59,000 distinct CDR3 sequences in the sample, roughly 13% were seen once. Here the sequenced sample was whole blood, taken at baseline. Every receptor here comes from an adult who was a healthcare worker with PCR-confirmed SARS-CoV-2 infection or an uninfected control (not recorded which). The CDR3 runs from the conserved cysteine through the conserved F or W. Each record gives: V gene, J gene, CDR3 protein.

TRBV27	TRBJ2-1	CASRGTGGLDEQFF
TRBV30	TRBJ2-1	CAWSSGSTNEQFF
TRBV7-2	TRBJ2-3	CASSLVGRGTDTQYF
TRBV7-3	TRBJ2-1	CASSINPSGPYNEQFF
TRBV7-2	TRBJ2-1	CASSLQETGYNEQFF
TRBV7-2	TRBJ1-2	CASSQNSYGYTF
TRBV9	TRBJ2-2	CASSVMINTGELFF
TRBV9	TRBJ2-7	CASSAGTIPYEQYF
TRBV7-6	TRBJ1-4	CASSLGTGPWEKLFF
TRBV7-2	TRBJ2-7	CASSGPIRPYEQYF
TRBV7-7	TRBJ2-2	CASSPVGTGELFF
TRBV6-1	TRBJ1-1	CASSSTDKNTEAFF
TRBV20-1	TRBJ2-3	CSARMGVRSVNTQYF
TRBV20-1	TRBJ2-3	CSAPIPAGRTDTQYF
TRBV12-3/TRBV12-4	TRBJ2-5	CASSLGQGFQETQYF
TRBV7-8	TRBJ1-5	CASSHEGSRDYQPQHF
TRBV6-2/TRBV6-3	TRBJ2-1	CASARGGLTVGEQFF
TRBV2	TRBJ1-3	CASSRTGDAYTIYF
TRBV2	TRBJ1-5	CASSVQGSNQPQHF
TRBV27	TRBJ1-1	CASSLGYRAFF
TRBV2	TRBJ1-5	CASRQANQPQHF
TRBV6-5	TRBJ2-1	CASSRLGGAGSYNEQFF
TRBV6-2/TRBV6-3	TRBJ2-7	CASNEAPTTSNPHEQYF
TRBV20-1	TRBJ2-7	CSARDYGRPHEQYF
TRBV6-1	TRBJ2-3	CASTPPGGVHDTQYF
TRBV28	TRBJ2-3	CASSLVPGLAVIDTQYF
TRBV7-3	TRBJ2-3	CASSLRGAPDTQYF
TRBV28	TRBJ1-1	CASSLSGGYTEAFF
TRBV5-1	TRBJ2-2	CASSWGQVNTGELFF
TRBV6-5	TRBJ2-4	CASSSGQGWYF
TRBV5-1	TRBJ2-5	CASSLEGQGQETQYF
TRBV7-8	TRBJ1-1	CASSWSDNTEAFF
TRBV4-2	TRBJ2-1	CASSVPASGSYNEQFF
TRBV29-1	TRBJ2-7	CSVPTHVGKVRYEQYF
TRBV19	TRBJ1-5	CASTPDRANNQPQHF
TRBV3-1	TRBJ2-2	CASNKRANTGELFF
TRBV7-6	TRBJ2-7	CASSLAVPSGVSYEQYF
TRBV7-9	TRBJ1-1	CASSLTRQGTNTEAFF
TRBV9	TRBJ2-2	CASSPTGVGGELFF
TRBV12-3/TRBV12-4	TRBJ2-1	CASSHASDGTSGKQFF
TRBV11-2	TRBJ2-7	CASTLSPQGPGVYEQYF
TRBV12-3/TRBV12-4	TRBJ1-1	CASSPKWGGTEAFF
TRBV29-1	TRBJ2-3	CSVGGTGEFTDTQYF
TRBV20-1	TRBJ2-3	CSASENARYTDTQYF
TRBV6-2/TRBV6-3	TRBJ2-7	CASSYSTTSGSRQYF
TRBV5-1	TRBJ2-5	CASSVQEQETQYF
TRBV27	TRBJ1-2	CASSLLDPPNYGYTF
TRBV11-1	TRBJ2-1	CASSLASLAGAEFF
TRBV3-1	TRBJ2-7	CASSQDRQAPHYEQYF
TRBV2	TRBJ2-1	CASSGVGDPYNEQFF
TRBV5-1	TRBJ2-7	CASSSGTSFHEQYF
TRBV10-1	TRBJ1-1	CASSDGDTEAFF
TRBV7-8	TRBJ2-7	CASSLRDSFYEQYF
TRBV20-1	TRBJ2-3	CSARMGGLTDTQYF
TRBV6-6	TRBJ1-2	CASSYGQGSLYGYTF
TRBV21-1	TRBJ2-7	CASSTYEQYF
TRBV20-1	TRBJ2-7	CSARDFRLAGGRYEQYF
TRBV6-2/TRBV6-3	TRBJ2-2	CASSSGRPQTGELFF
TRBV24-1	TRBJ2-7	CATSGSGRTYF
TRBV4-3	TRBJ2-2	CASSSRPDTGELFF